Following are 26 T cell receptor beta chains from one sample sequenced in a study of regulatory T cells in long-lasting Graves disease. Through Arm-PCR of CDR3 regions and iRepertoire HTBI primers, TCR beta libraries were built. TCRdb recomputed calls from the multiplex PCR reads with MiXCR, one row per CDR3 protein. The sample lists roughly 420,000 distinct CDR3 sequences, around 16% occurring once. Time point meaning: newly diagnosed GD, antithyroid drugs for less than 3 months. RNA extracted from PBMCs served as the sequencing template. The starting material was peripheral blood mononuclear cells (PBMCs), obtained at new diagnosis, from a patient treated with antithyroid drugs. These receptors were obtained from a female donor with Graves disease.

The table lists this clonotype with a few counts. The gene calls are TRBV19 and TRBJ1-5; unclear D gene. From germline, CDR1 is LNHDA and CDR2 SQIVND (reference sequence). The V end was cut by 9 bases, the J end by 0 bases, with 15 bases between. The CDR3 is 15 residues long. The CDR3 spells CASRLPGRSNQPQHF. Written as DNA, the CDR3 is TGTGCCAGCCGCCTTCCGGGCCGTAGCAATCAGCCCCAGCATTTT.

This clonotype was recorded at least ten times. This chain joins TRBV7-9 and TRBJ2-7, with D perhaps assigned TRBD1 or TRBD2 (5 bases each). V was cut by 2 bases and J by 4 bases, with 15 bases left in between. Germline V gives CDR1 SEHNR, CDR2 FQNEAQ (reference sequence). The CDR3 runs to 15 residues. The CDR3 spells CASSLLVGAHYEQYF. CDR3 sequence (DNA): TGTGCCAGCAGCTTACTCGTCGGGGCTCATTACGAGCAGTACTTC.

This clonotype was seen ten or more times. The chain combines TRBV12-3 or TRBV12-4 with TRBJ1-2, with a possible D match to TRBD1 (5 bases). The CDR3 covers 14 residues. V dropped 5 bases and J dropped 4 bases, with 14 bases sitting between them. CDR3: CASSRNLGGYGYTF. The CDR3 DNA reads TGTGCCAGCAGTCGAAACCTCGGGGGCTATGGCTACACCTTC.

This clonotype came up a few times. The gene calls are TRBV19 and TRBJ2-1; TRBD2 aligns across 9 bases. After removal of 1 base from V and 4 bases from J, the junction contained 5 bases not matched to a gene. This CDR3 contains 16 residues. The germline V gene encodes CDR1 LNHDA and CDR2 SQIVND (reference sequence). CDR3 bases: TGTGCCAGTAGTATAGTGGCGGGAGGGCAATACAATGAGCAGTTCTTC. It encodes CASSIVAGGQYNEQFF.

The V call is TRBV6-4, the J call TRBJ2-3, with 10 nucleotides matching TRBD2. Trimming at V came to 8 bases and at J to 4 bases, leaving 6 bases not matched to a gene. The germline V gene has CDR1 MRHNA and CDR2 SNTAGT. The CDR3 extends over 14 amino acids. The CDR3 DNA is TGTGCCAGCTCCGGGACTAGCGCGTCAGATACGCAGTATTTT. This encodes CASSGTSASDTQYF.

Of note for this clonotype: This may arise from a read error, as a much more abundant clone is one base away. The chain has TRBV11-2 and TRBJ2-3, with D unclear. Germline V lookup: CDR1 SGHAT, CDR2 FQNNGV. V gave up 3 bases and J gave up 7 bases, with 26 bases separating them. The CDR3 covers 18 residues. The chain's CDR3 is CASSFWSSQYRPRNTQYF. The CDR3 nucleotides read TGTGCCAGCAGCTTTTGGTCCTCCCAATATCGACCCCGTAATACGCAGTATTTT. Variable domain in full (rest from reference TRBV11-2 and TRBJ2-3): EAGVAQSPRYKIIEKRQSVAFWCNPISGHATLYWYQQILGQGPKLLIQFQNNGVVDDSQLPKDRFSAERLKGVDSTLKIQPAKLEDSAVYLCASSFWSSQYRPRNTQYFGPGTRLTVL.

This clonotype was seen more than once but under ten times. One junction end disagrees with the germline gene, perhaps due to a read error. This rearrangement joins TRBV7-2 to TRBJ2-7; D is undetermined. The CDR3 is made up of 14 amino acids. Germline V lookup: CDR1 SGHTA, CDR2 FQGNSA. DNA of the CDR3: TGTGCCAACAGCTCGCGACGTAGCTCCTACGAGCAGTACTTC. This sequence encodes CANSSRRSSYEQYF.

The V and J genes are TRBV6-1 and TRBJ2-3; 8 bases map to TRBD2. This CDR3 has 14 amino acids. V gave up 6 bases and J gave up 2 bases; unmatched junction bases: 4. CDR1 and CDR2 (germline): MNHNS, SASEGT. Here the CDR3 reads CASSNSGTTDTQYF. Here the CDR3 DNA reads TGTGCCAGCAGCAATAGCGGGACCACAGATACGCAGTATTTT.

This clonotype was seen many times. The chain combines TRBV27 with TRBJ2-1, with 8 nucleotides matching TRBD1. Trimming took 2 bases from V and 1 from J; bases not matched to a gene: 4. Germline-derived CDR1 and CDR2 are MNHEY and SMNVEV (reference sequence). The CDR3 spans 16 residues. The CDR3 here is CASSLPGQESYNEQFF. The CDR3 DNA follows: TGTGCCAGCAGTTTACCGGGACAGGAGTCCTACAATGAGCAGTTCTTC.

This clonotype appeared many times. The V call is TRBV7-2, the J call TRBJ2-7; TRBD2 is a possible D gene (6 bases). V shed 8 bases and J shed 3 bases, with 14 bases lying between them. The CDR3 extends over 13 amino acids. CDR1 SGHTA and CDR2 FQGNSA come from the germline V gene. CDR3 DNA: TGTGCCAGCCGTTCCGGGGGTGGCTACGAGCAGTACTTC. It encodes CASRSGGGYEQYF.

The V call is TRBV29-1, the J call TRBJ2-7; 7 nucleotides agree with TRBD2. This CDR3 is 15 amino acids long. Germline CDR1 is SQVTM and CDR2 is ANQGSEA. V was pared by 4 bases and J by 3 bases, with 12 bases of the junction left unmatched. CDR3 DNA: TGCAGCGTTGCCCGGCCGAGACTAGCCGGCTACGAGCAGTACTTC. This codes for CSVARPRLAGYEQYF.

The chain links TRBV4-3 to TRBJ2-7, with D uncertain. The CDR3 totals 16 residues. With 1 base removed from V and 0 bases from J, the gap between germline ends came to 13 bases. Germline V gene data show CDR1 as LGHNA and CDR2 as YSLEER. CDR3 sequence reads: CASSQGTWGSSYEQYF. Written as DNA, the CDR3 is TGCGCCAGCAGCCAAGGCACTTGGGGAAGCTCCTACGAGCAGTACTTC.

This clonotype was detected ten times or more. The chain links TRBV30 to TRBJ1-1, with D perhaps matching TRBD1 (5 bases). V was shortened by 8 bases and J by 3 bases, with 13 bases between the two germline ends. The CDR3 contains 12 residues. Germline V gene lookup returns CDR1 GTSNPN and CDR2 SVGIG (reference sequence). CDR3 loop: CAAYQGYTEAFF. In nucleotides, the CDR3 is TGTGCCGCATACCAGGGCTACACTGAAGCTTTCTTT.

This clonotype was recorded many times. This sequence joins TRBV27 and TRBJ2-3, with TRBD1 matching over 9 bases. This CDR3 has 15 residues. The junction had 7 bases not matched to a gene; V was cut back by 4 bases and J by 5 bases. Germline assignment: CDR1 MNHEY and CDR2 SMNVEV (reference sequence). CDR3 coding DNA: TGTGCCAGCAGTTCTACAGGGGGCCTGGTAGATACGCAGTATTTT. Translation gives CASSSTGGLVDTQYF.

In this sample, this clonotype turned up many times. This chain joins TRBV2 and TRBJ1-1, with unresolved D. Trimming took off 7 bases at V and 1 base at J, with 4 bases between the two ends. This CDR3 region has 11 residues. CDR1 is SNHLY and CDR2 is FYNNEI in the germline V gene. CDR3 amino acids: CASTTNTEAFF. The CDR3 DNA reads as TGTGCCAGCACGACGAACACTGAAGCTTTCTTT.

Many counts were recorded for this clonotype. The chain combines TRBV6-5 with TRBJ1-2; 7 bases line up with TRBD1. Germline V gives CDR1 MNHEY, CDR2 SVGAGI. The junction had 3 bases not matched to a gene; V was cut back by 2 bases and J by 0 bases. The CDR3 extends over 15 amino acids. The CDR3 protein is CASSYPTGANYGYTF. In nucleotides, the CDR3 is TGTGCCAGCAGTTACCCTACAGGGGCTAACTATGGCTACACCTTC.

This clonotype came up many times. J is TRBJ1-2 and V is TRBV12-3 or TRBV12-4; D is unclear. CDR3 length: 13 residues. V was shortened by 5 bases and J by 7 bases, with 14 bases between the two germline ends. In DNA form, the CDR3 reads TGTGCCAGCAGTAATTTTTCCCCTGGTGGCTACACCTTC. Amino acid sequence: CASSNFSPGGYTF.

In its sample, this clonotype was seen many times. The chain carries TRBV20-1 and TRBJ2-1; 10 bases agree with TRBD2. J was trimmed by 3 bases and V by 8 bases; bases with no gene match: 7. CDR3 size: 14 residues. From germline, CDR1 is DFQATT and CDR2 SNEGSKA (reference sequence). The CDR3 coding sequence is TGCAGTTCTGAAGCGGGGGGGTACTACAATGAGCAGTTCTTC. Translating gives CSSEAGGYYNEQFF.

As to this clonotype: One base away lies a much larger clone, so this may be a sequencing read error. The CDR3 loop reads CASRKPRRGHTGELFF. The CDR3 coding sequence is TGTGCCAGTAGAAAACCCCGGCGGGGACACACCGGGGAGCTGTTTTTT. The rearrangement uses TRBV19 and TRBJ2-2; a possible D gene is TRBD2 (6 bases). V shed 6 bases and J shed 3 bases, with 17 bases lying between them. Germline V lookup: CDR1 LNHDA, CDR2 SQIVND (reference sequence). This CDR3 has 16 amino acids.

The J gene is TRBJ2-7, the V gene TRBV10-3; D uncertain. Germline V CDR1 and CDR2: ENHRY, SYGVKD. The CDR3 has 11 residues. V was cut by 10 bases and J by 2 bases, with 9 bases left in between. CDR3 loop: CATQGTYEQYF. The CDR3 DNA reads as TGTGCCACCCAAGGAACCTACGAGCAGTACTTC.

This clonotype has only a few counts. This rearrangement joins TRBV7-3 to TRBJ2-3; 9 bases are shared with TRBD1. V dropped 5 bases and J dropped 8; count of bases not matched to a gene: 8. Germline CDR1 and CDR2: SGHTA and FQGTGA. CDR3 size: 14 residues. CDR3 nucleotides: TGTGCCAGCAGCGCAGGGACAGGGCCGGCTACGCAGTATTTT. Its translation: CASSAGTGPATQYF.

The rearrangement joins TRBV5-8 to TRBJ1-5, with 8 bases aligning to TRBD1. The CDR3 runs to 17 residues. Germline loops: CDR1 SGHTS, CDR2 YDEGEE. Trimming took 4 bases from V and 5 from J; bases not matched to a gene: 14. The CDR3 region is CASSPNSGGGGYQPQHF. In DNA, the CDR3 is TGTGCCAGCAGCCCTAATTCAGGGGGCGGGGGATATCAGCCCCAGCATTTT.

This clonotype was detected many times. J is TRBJ2-3 and V is TRBV5-1, with a tentative D call TRBD2 (5 bases). The CDR3 length is 16 residues. V lost 0 bases to trimming and J lost 6 bases, with 17 bases between them. Germline CDR1 is SGHRS and CDR2 is YFSETQ. In nucleotides, the CDR3 is TGCGCCAGCAGCTTGGGTTTTTCGGGGAGCGGCGATACGCAGTATTTT. Amino acid sequence: CASSLGFSGSGDTQYF.

This clonotype was observed many times. This chain links TRBV7-9 with TRBJ2-7; D call uncertain. Per the germline V gene, CDR1 is SEHNR and CDR2 is FQNEAQ (reference sequence). This CDR3 contains 15 residues. V lost 1 base to trimming and J lost 0 bases, with 10 bases between them. CDR3 amino acids: CASSLEGRVSYEQYF. The CDR3 DNA reads TGTGCCAGCAGCTTAGAGGGCAGAGTCTCCTACGAGCAGTACTTC.

This clonotype was recorded at least ten times. V gene TRBV27 combines with J gene TRBJ2-1, with TRBD1 matching 10 bases. The CDR3 is made up of 15 amino acids. Germline V CDR1 and CDR2: MNHEY, SMNVEV (reference sequence). The V and J ends lost 2 bases and 2 bases, in that order; junction bases with no gene match: 0. CDR3 loop: CASSLDRGPYNEQFF. Here the CDR3 DNA reads TGTGCCAGCAGTTTAGACAGGGGGCCCTACAATGAGCAGTTCTTC.

This clonotype was observed a handful of times. The rearrangement uses TRBV10-1 and TRBJ1-1; D uncertain. Germline loops: CDR1 WNHNN, CDR2 SYGVQD (reference sequence). V was clipped by 0 bases and J by 5 bases, with 7 bases between them. The CDR3 sequence is 13 residues long. The DNA of the CDR3 is TGCGCCAGCAGTGAGTCGTCCTTGACTGAAGCTTTCTTT. Its translation is CASSESSLTEAFF.